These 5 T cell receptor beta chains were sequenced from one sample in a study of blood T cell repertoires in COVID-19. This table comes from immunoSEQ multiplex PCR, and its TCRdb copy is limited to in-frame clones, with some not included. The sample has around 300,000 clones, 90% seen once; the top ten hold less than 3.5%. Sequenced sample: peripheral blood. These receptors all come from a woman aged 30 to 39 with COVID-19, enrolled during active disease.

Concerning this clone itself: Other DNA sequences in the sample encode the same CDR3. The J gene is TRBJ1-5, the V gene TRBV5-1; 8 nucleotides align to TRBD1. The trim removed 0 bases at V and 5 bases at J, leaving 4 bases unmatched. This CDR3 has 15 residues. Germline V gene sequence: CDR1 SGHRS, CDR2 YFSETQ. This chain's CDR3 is CASSLDGTGDQPQHF. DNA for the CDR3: TGCGCCAGCAGCTTGGACGGGACAGGCGATCAGCCCCAGCATTTT.

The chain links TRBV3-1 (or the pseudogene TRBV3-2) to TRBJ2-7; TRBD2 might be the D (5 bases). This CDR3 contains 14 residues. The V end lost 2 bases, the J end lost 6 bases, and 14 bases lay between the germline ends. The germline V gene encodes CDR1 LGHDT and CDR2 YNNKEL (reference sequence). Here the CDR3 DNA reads TGTGCCAGCAGCCAAAACAGCGCCCGGGGCGAGCAGTACTTC. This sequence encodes CASSQNSARGEQYF.

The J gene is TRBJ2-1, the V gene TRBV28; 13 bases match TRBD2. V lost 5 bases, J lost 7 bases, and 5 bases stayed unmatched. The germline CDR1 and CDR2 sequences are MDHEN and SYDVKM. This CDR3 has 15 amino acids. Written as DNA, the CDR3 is TGTGCCAGCAGTCCCGAGGGACTAGCGGGGAATGAGCAGTTCTTC. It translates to CASSPEGLAGNEQFF.

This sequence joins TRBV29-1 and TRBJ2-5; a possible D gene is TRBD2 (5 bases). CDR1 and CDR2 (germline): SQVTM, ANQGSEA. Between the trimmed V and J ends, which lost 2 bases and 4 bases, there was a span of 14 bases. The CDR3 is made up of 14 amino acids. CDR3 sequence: CSVEIAGEGETQYF. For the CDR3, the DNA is TGCAGCGTTGAAATTGCCGGGGAAGGAGAGACCCAGTACTTC.

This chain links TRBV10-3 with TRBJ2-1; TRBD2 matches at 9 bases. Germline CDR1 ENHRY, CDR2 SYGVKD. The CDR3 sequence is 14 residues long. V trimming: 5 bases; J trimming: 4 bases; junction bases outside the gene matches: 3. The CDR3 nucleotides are TGTGCCATCAGTAGCGGGAGGAGATACAATGAGCAGTTCTTC. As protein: CAISSGRRYNEQFF.